Below, one T cell receptor (beta chain) is given with its context. This entry comes from a study of T cells in Graves' hyperthyroidism and ophthalmopathy. The V gene lost 7 bases and the J gene lost 8 bases, with 17 bases spanning the gap. The length of the CDR3 is 13 residues. Amplified TCR beta CDR3 regions came from RNA transcripts. The study used the HTBI primer set for a first-round RT-PCR of the TCR CDR3. TCRdb re-derived calls from the multiplex PCR reads in MiXCR, one entry per CDR3 protein. The sample yields around 690,000 distinct CDR3 sequences, 15% to 20% seen once. The sample comprised blood. V is TRBV12-3 or TRBV12-4 and J is TRBJ1-1; TRBD1 might be the D (6 bases). This TCR derives from a man in his fifties or sixties with Graves' hyperthyroidism. As DNA, the CDR3 is TGTGCCAGCACCCCAGGGGCTGGTCAGGAAGCTTTCTTT. Its translation is CASTPGAGQEAFF.